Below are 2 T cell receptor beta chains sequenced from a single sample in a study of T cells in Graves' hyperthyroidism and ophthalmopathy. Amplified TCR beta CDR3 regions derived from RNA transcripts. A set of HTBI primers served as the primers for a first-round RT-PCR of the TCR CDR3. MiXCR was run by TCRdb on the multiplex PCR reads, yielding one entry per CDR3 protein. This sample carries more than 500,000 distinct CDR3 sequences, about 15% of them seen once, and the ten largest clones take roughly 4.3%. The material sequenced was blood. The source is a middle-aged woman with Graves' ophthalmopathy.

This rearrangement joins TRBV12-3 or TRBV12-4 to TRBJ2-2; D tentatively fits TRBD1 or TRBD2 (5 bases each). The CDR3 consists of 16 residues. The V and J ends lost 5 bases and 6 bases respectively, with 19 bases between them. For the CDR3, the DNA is TGTGCCAGCAGTGACACCACCTTTTTGGGGGCCGGGGAGCTGTTTTTT. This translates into CASSDTTFLGAGELFF.

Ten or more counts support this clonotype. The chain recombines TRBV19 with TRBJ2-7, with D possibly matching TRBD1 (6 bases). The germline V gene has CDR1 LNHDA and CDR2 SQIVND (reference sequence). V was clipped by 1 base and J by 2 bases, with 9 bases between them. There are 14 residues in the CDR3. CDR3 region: CASSIAEGAYEQYF. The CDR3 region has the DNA TGTGCCAGTAGTATAGCTGAGGGGGCCTACGAGCAGTACTTC.